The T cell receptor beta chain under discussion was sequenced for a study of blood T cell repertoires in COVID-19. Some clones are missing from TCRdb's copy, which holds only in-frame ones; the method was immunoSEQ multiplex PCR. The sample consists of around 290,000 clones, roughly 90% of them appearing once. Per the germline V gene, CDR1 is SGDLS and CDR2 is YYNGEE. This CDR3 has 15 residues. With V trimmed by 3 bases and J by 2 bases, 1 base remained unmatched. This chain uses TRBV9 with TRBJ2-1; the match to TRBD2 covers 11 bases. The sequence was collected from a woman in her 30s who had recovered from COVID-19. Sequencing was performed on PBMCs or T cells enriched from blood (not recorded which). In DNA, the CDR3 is TGTGCCAGCAGCGGTAGCGGGGGGGCCTACAATGAGCAGTTCTTC. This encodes CASSGSGGAYNEQFF.